Detailed here is one T cell receptor beta chain. V was cut by 1 base and J by 2 bases, with 15 bases left in between. The CDR3 runs to 16 residues. The V gene's germline CDR1 is SGHRS and CDR2 YFSETQ. The sample comes from a study of blood T cell repertoires in COVID-19. Assay used: immunoSEQ multiplex PCR; TCRdb lists only in-frame clones, some missing. This table holds more than 250,000 clones, 92% found once. This receptor was taken from a woman younger than 45 who had recovered from COVID-19. The gene calls are TRBV5-1 and TRBJ1-2; maybe TRBD1 (6 bases). Sequenced sample: PBMCs or T cells enriched from blood (not recorded which). Here the CDR3 DNA reads TGCGCCAGCAGCTTGACCCCGGACAGCCTGAACTATGGCTACACCTTC. This encodes CASSLTPDSLNYGYTF.